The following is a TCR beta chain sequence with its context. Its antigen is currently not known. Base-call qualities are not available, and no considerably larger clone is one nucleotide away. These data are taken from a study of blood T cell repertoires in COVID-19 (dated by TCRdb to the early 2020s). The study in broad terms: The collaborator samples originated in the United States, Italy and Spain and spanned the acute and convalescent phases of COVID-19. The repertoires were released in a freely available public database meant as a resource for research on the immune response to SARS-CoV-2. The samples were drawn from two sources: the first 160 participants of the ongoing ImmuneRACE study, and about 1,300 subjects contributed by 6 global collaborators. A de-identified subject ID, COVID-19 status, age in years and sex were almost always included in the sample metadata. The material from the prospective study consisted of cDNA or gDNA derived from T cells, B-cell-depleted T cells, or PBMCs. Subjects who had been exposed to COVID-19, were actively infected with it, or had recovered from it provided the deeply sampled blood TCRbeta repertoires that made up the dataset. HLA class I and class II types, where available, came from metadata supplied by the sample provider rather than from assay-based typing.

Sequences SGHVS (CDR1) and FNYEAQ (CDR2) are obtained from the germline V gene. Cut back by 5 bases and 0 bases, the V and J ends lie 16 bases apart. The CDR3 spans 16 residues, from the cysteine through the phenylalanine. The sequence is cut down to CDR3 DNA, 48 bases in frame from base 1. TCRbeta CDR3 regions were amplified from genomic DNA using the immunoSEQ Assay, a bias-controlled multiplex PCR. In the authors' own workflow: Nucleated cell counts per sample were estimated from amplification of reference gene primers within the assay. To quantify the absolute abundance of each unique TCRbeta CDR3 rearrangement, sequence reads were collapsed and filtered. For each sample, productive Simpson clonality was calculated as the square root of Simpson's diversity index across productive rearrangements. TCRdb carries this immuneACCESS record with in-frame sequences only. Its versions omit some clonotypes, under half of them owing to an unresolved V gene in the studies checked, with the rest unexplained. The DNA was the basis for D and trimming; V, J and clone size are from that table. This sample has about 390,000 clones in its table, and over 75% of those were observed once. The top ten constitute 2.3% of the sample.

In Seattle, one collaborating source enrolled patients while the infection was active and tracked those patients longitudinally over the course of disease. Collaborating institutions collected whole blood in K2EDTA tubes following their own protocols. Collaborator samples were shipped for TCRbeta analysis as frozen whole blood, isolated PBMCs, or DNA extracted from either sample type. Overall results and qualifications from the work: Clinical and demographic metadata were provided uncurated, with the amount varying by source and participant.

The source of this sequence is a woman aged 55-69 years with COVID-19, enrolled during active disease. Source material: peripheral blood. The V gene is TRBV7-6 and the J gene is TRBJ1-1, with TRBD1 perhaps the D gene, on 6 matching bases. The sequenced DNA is TGTGCCAGCAGCCCTCGAAAGGACAGCCTGAACACTGAAGCTTTCTTT. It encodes CASSPRKDSLNTEAFF.